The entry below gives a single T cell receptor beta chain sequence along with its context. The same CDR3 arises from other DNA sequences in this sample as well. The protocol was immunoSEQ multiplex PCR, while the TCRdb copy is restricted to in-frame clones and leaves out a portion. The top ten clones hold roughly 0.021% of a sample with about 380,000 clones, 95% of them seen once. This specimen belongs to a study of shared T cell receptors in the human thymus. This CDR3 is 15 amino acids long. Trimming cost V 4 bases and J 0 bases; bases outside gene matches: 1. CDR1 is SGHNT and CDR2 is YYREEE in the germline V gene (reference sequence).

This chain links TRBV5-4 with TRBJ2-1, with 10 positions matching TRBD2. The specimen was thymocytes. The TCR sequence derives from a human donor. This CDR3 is CASSPSGSSYNEQFF. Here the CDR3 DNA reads TGTGCCAGCAGCCCTAGCGGGAGCTCCTACAATGAGCAGTTCTTC.